This T cell receptor (beta chain) is drawn from a study of T-cell reconstitution after alpha-beta-depleted transplantation in children. Whole-study findings and limits: Reports say that about two months after transplant, the alpha-beta T cells came out of several hundred graft clones that had expanded. Day-60 TCRbeta diversity that was high in some patients was derived from surviving recipient T cells and thymic progenitors. It was newly produced T cells that mostly accounted for T-cell counts and diversity one year after transplant.

V shed 1 base, J shed 4 bases, and the junction held 14 bases outside the gene matches. The V gene's germline CDR1 is MNHNS and CDR2 SASEGT. The CDR3 is 18 amino acids. To note about this clonotype: The antigen is not known.

This sample's TCRbeta library carried unique molecular identifier barcodes. TCRdb reanalysed the PCR reads using MiXCR and keeps one entry per CDR3 protein. The profile shows just over 950,000 distinct CDR3 sequences, about 26% of them singletons. This material consisted of PBMCs, mostly from graft donor cells, taken 360 days after TCRalphabeta/CD19-depleted stem cell transplant. The V call is TRBV6-1, the J call TRBJ2-5; 8 positions match TRBD1. This TCR came from a boy in the first two years of life who had a stem cell transplant for SCID, so the T cells may come from the graft donor. CDR3 protein: CASSEVVPDRVYGETQYF. The CDR3 nucleotides read TGTGCCAGCAGTGAAGTCGTCCCGGACAGGGTTTATGGAGAGACCCAGTACTTC.